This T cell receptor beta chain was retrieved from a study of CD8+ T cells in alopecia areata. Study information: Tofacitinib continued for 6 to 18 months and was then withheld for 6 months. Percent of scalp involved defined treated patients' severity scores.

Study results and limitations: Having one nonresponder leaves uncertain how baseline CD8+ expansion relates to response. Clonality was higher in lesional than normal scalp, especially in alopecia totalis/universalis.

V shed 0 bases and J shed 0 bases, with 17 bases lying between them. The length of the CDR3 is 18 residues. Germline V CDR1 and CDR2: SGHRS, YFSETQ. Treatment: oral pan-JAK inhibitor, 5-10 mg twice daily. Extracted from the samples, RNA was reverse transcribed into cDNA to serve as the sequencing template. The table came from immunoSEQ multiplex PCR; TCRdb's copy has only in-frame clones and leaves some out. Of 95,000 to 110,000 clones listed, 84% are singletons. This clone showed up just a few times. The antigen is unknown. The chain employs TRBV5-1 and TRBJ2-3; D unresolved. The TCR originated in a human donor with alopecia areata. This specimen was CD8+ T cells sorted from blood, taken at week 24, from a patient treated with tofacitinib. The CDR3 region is CASSLALRAVFSTDTQYF. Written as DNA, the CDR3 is TGCGCCAGCAGCTTGGCCCTCAGAGCTGTCTTTAGCACAGATACGCAGTATTTT.